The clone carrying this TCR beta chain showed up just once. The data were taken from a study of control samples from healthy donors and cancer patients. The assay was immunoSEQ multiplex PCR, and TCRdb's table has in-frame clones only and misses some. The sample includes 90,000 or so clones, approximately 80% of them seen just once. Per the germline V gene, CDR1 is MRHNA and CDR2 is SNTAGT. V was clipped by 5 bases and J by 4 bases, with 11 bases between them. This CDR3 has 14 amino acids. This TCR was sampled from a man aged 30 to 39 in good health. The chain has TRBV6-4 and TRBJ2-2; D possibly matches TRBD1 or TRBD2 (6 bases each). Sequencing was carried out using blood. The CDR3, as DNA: TGTGCCAGCAGTAAACAGGGAGGCACCGGGGAGCTGTTTTTT. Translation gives CASSKQGGTGELFF.